Below, 10 T cell receptor beta chains from the same sample are listed, as sequenced in a study of identical twins. Each CDR3 protein is one row after TCRdb ran MiXCR on the 5' RACE reads. The data show about 340,000 distinct CDR3 sequences, with more than 9% seen just once and 7.2% held by the top ten. The same specimen was also included in a second study, on yellow fever vaccine responses in identical twins.

Sequencing used CD8+ T cells sorted from blood. All receptors derive from a woman aged 18-29 years in good health.

This rearrangement joins TRBV5-1 to TRBJ2-1; TRBD2 matches at 8 bases. The junction had 10 bases not matched to a gene; V was cut back by 6 bases and J by 5 bases. The CDR3 length is 15 residues. Per the germline V gene, CDR1 is SGHRS and CDR2 is YFSETQ. The CDR3: CASKARGGSNNEQFF. DNA for the CDR3: TGCGCCAGCAAGGCTCGGGGGGGGAGTAACAATGAGCAGTTCTTC.

This clonotype was observed a handful of times. This chain joins TRBV23-1 and TRBJ2-7; D ambiguous. TRBV23-1 is identified as an open reading frame with a role that is uncertain. Between the trimmed V and J ends, which lost 3 bases and 0 bases, there was a span of 12 bases. The CDR3 runs 15 residues. The CDR3 nucleotides are TGCGCCAGCAGTCACGCTGAACGGGCCTCCTACGAGCAGTACGTC. Its protein product is CASSHAERASYEQYV.

The V and J genes are TRBV7-4 and TRBJ2-2; D unclear. Trimming left V 5 bases short and J 4 bases short, with 11 bases between. Germline V gene data show CDR1 as SGHVT and CDR2 as SQSDAQ. This CDR3 spans 14 amino acids. For the CDR3, the DNA is TGTGCCAGCAGCGTGCGTGGACCCACCGGGGAGCTGTTTTTT. This codes for CASSVRGPTGELFF.

This clonotype has ten or more counts. The chain links TRBV9 to TRBJ2-7, with D possibly TRBD1 on 6 matching bases. Germline-derived CDR1 and CDR2 are SGDLS and YYNGEE. Trimming left V 4 bases short and J 1 base short, with 15 bases between. The CDR3 loop spans 15 amino acids. The CDR3 reads CASSPRGTASYEQYF. The DNA of the CDR3 is TGTGCCAGCAGCCCGAGGGGGACGGCATCCTACGAGCAGTACTTC.

There are a few counts of this clonotype. The chain links TRBV4-1 to TRBJ2-1, with 8 bases that match TRBD1. The CDR3 runs 18 residues. V was clipped by 0 bases and J by 8 bases; unmatched bases: 15. CDR1 and CDR2 (germline): MGHRA, YSYEKL. The DNA of the CDR3 is TGCGCCAGCAGCCAAGATCATCGGGCAGGGGGCGCCTCCCATGAGCAGTTCTTC. As protein: CASSQDHRAGGASHEQFF.

In its sample, this clonotype was seen a few times. The J gene is TRBJ1-1, the V gene TRBV25-1; D not certain. Germline V gene data show CDR1 as MGHDK and CDR2 as SYGVNS. The CDR3 has 11 residues. V was pared by 1 base and J by 7 bases, with 4 bases between. CDR3 residues: CASSESYEAFF. CDR3 DNA: TGTGCCAGCAGTGAATCTTATGAAGCTTTCTTT.

The chain employs TRBV6-5 and TRBJ2-4, with TRBD2 matching over 11 bases. This CDR3 comprises 17 residues. In germline, CDR1 is MNHEY, CDR2 SVGAGI. V dropped 4 bases and J dropped 5; count of bases not matched to a gene: 10. The CDR3 DNA reads TGTGCCAGCAGTTCCAATAGCGGGGGGGGGGTACAAAACATTCAGTACTTC. Translating it yields CASSSNSGGGVQNIQYF.

The rearrangement joins TRBV24-1 to TRBJ2-1, with TRBD1 identical over 7 bases. CDR1 and CDR2 (germline): KGHDR, SFDVKD. CDR3 length equals 12 residues. The V and J ends lost 10 bases and 9 bases, in that order; junction bases with no gene match: 8. CDR3 sequence reads: CATQDRSGEQFF. The CDR3 DNA sequence: TGTGCCACACAGGACAGGTCGGGTGAGCAGTTCTTC.

This clonotype came up a few times. The chain carries TRBV5-5 and TRBJ2-3, with D perhaps TRBD1 (6 bases). V lost 0 bases, J lost 2 bases, and 10 bases lay in between. CDR3 size: 15 residues. Germline loops: CDR1 SGHKS, CDR2 YYEKEE (reference sequence). This chain's CDR3 is CASSLGQVITDTQYF. As DNA, the CDR3 is TGTGCCAGCAGCTTGGGACAGGTGATCACAGATACGCAGTATTTT.

The CDR3 protein is CASSNRGTEAFF. CDR3 sequence (DNA): TGTGCCAGCAGCAACAGGGGCACTGAAGCTTTCTTT. The chain employs TRBV13 and TRBJ1-1; 7 bases agree with TRBD1. In germline, CDR1 is PRHDT, CDR2 FYEKMQ (reference sequence). The CDR3 is 12 residues long. The V segment lost 5 bases and the J segment 4 bases; nucleotides outside the gene matches: 1.